This is a list of T cell receptor beta chains from one sample in a study of shared T cell receptors in the human thymus. The table came from immunoSEQ multiplex PCR; TCRdb's copy has only in-frame clones and leaves some out. The sample includes hundreds of thousands of clones, over 90% seen only once; the top ten take approximately 0.02%. The sequenced sample consisted of thymocytes. These receptors came from a human donor. Both conserved end residues are part of each CDR3. The D gene is left open where the match is weak. Part of the rows lack a size; the others show once, few, many or a class for expanded clones.

size	V	D	J	CDR3	DNA
NA	TRBV6-6	NA	TRBJ2-3	CASMLLNLTDTQYF	TGTGCCAGCATGCTATTGAACCTCACAGATACGCAGTATTTT
NA	TRBV27	NA	TRBJ1-4	CASSLSMGSEKLFF	TGTGCCAGCAGTTTATCGATGGGATCTGAAAAACTGTTTTTT
NA	TRBV12-5	NA	TRBJ2-7	CASGPGPPYEQYF	TGTGCTAGTGGTCCCGGACCCCCCTACGAGCAGTACTTC
NA	TRBV6-1	TRBD1	TRBJ1-3	CASSEALLDRVFGNTIYF	TGTGCCAGCAGTGAAGCGCTTCTTGACAGGGTGTTTGGAAACACCATATATTTT
NA	TRBV5-1	NA	TRBJ2-7	CASSLGARDKPSYEQYF	TGCGCCAGCAGCTTGGGGGCGAGGGACAAACCCTCCTACGAGCAGTACTTC
NA	TRBV27	TRBD1	TRBJ2-1	CASSRTGNHNEQFF	TGTGCCAGCAGTCGGACAGGGAACCACAATGAGCAGTTCTTC
NA	TRBV11-2	NA	TRBJ1-5	CASSLGKRQPQHF	TGTGCCAGCAGCTTAGGTAAAAGGCAGCCCCAGCATTTT
once	TRBV19	TRBD1	TRBJ2-3	CASSVDRAPYTQYF	TGTGCCAGTAGTGTGGACAGGGCCCCGTATACGCAGTATTTT
NA	TRBV5-8	NA	TRBJ2-2	CASSLKPGSNTGELFF	TGTGCCAGCAGCTTGAAGCCAGGCTCGAACACCGGGGAGCTGTTTTTT
NA	TRBV27	NA	TRBJ1-2	CASSFGRSSNYGYTF	TGTGCCAGCAGTTTTGGCAGATCGTCTAACTATGGCTACACCTTC
NA	TRBV5-4	NA	TRBJ2-3	CATARARDTDTQYF	TGTGCCACAGCCCGGGCACGGGACACAGATACGCAGTATTTT
NA	TRBV19	TRBD2	TRBJ2-3	CASSAGQPSGSGADTQYF	TGTGCCAGTAGTGCGGGACAGCCTAGCGGGAGTGGGGCAGATACGCAGTATTTT
NA	TRBV19	NA	TRBJ1-5	CASSFPSVLSNQPQHF	TGTGCCAGTAGTTTCCCGTCGGTCCTTAGCAATCAGCCCCAGCATTTT
NA	TRBV5-6	TRBD2	TRBJ2-7	CASSLIYGRSSYEQYF	TGTGCCAGCAGCTTAATATACGGGAGGAGCTCCTACGAGCAGTACTTC
NA	TRBV7-2	TRBD1	TRBJ1-1	CASSSRQGRNTEAFF	TGTGCCAGCAGCTCCAGACAGGGCCGGAACACTGAAGCTTTCTTT